The 9 T cell receptor beta chains below were found in one sample sequenced in a study of T-cell memory formation after mild COVID-19. MiXCR, applied by TCRdb to the 5' RACE reads, yields one record per CDR3 protein. The sample gives fewer than 250,000 distinct CDR3 sequences, approximately 30% of which show up once; 11% is in the top ten. Specimen: PBMCs or a T cell subset sorted from them (not recorded which). The receptor set was obtained from an adult woman who had mild COVID-19 (a few samples of this study predate the infection). Cell type and time point are not known.

The chain recombines TRBV11-2 with TRBJ2-3; 10 bases fit TRBD2. V lost 5 bases and J lost 6; bases outside the gene matches: 11. The CDR3 contains 16 residues. The germline V gene has CDR1 SGHAT and CDR2 FQNNGV. The CDR3 region is CASSPLAGARVDTQYF. In DNA form, the CDR3 reads TGTGCCAGCAGCCCTCTAGCGGGGGCGCGAGTGGATACGCAGTATTTT.

The V gene is TRBV7-6, the J gene TRBJ1-1; 8 nucleotides line up with TRBD1. The CDR3 runs to 11 residues. Looked up from germline, CDR1 is SGHVS and CDR2 is FNYEAQ. V lost 5 bases to trimming and J lost 10 bases; unmatched junction nucleotides: 3. The CDR3 sequence: CASSPGTGAFF. The CDR3 nucleotides are TGTGCCAGCAGCCCCGGGACAGGAGCTTTCTTT.

The rearrangement joins TRBV12-3 or TRBV12-4 to TRBJ2-4; 8 nucleotides match TRBD2. The junction had 2 bases not matched to a gene; V was cut back by 3 bases and J by 1 base. CDR3 length equals 15 residues. CDR3 in amino acids: CASSFRGRAKNIQYF. Written as DNA, the CDR3 is TGTGCCAGCAGTTTCCGCGGGAGGGCCAAAAACATTCAGTACTTC.

The V gene is TRBV5-6, the J gene TRBJ2-2; D unclear. This CDR3 is built from 11 residues. Trimming stripped 2 bases from V and 9 bases from J, with 5 bases between. Germline V lookup: CDR1 SGHDT, CDR2 YYEEEE. CDR3 coding DNA: TGTGCCAGCAGCTTTAACCGGGAGCTGTTTTTT. Translation gives CASSFNRELFF. Together with reference TRBV5-6 and TRBJ2-2, the CDR3 gives the full variable domain: DAGVTQSPTHLIKTRGQQVTLRCSPKSGHDTVSWYQQALGQGPQFIFQYYEEEERQRGNFPDRFSGHQFPNYSSELNVNALLLGDSALYLCASSFNRELFFGEGSRLTVL.

The gene calls are TRBV3-1 and TRBJ2-1; TRBD2 matches at 8 bases. Losses at the gene ends were 3 bases for V and 8 bases for J; bases not matched to a gene: 9. The CDR3 length is 15 residues. The germline V gene has CDR1 LGHDT and CDR2 YNNKEL (reference sequence). This chain's CDR3 is CASSQGTSRGHEQFF. CDR3 DNA: TGTGCCAGCAGCCAGGGGACTAGTCGGGGCCATGAGCAGTTCTTC.

This clonotype was seen a few times. The V and J genes are TRBV6-5 and TRBJ2-1, with TRBD2 identical over 10 bases. The J segment lost 9 bases and the V segment lost 7 bases, leaving 6 bases of the junction unmatched. The CDR3 contains 13 residues. From germline, CDR1 is MNHEY and CDR2 SVGAGI. The chain's CDR3 is CASIGTSAAEQFF. CDR3 sequence (DNA): TGTGCCAGCATAGGGACTAGCGCGGCTGAGCAGTTCTTC.

The chain has TRBV20-1 and TRBJ2-4, with 7 bases that match TRBD2. Germline assignment: CDR1 DFQATT and CDR2 SNEGSKA (reference sequence). Losses at the gene ends were 5 bases for V and 0 bases for J; bases not matched to a gene: 7. The CDR3 consists of 15 residues. The CDR3: CSAPSGTLAKNIQYF. CDR3 nucleotides: TGCAGTGCTCCGAGCGGGACTCTAGCCAAAAACATTCAGTACTTC.

This chain joins TRBV7-6 and TRBJ2-7; 10 nucleotides line up with TRBD2. J gave up 0 bases and V 3 bases, and 5 bases lay outside the gene matches. There are 16 residues in the CDR3. Germline V gives CDR1 SGHVS, CDR2 FNYEAQ. This CDR3 is CASSFGVAGGSYEQYF. CDR3 DNA sequence: TGTGCCAGCAGCTTTGGCGTAGCGGGGGGCTCCTACGAGCAGTACTTC.

This clonotype was counted only a few times. The chain recombines TRBV3-1 with TRBJ2-5; D is uncertain. The CDR3 is made up of 14 amino acids. Trimming shortened V by 2 bases and J by 5 bases, and 12 bases separated the two germline ends. Germline lookup yields CDR1 LGHDT and CDR2 YNNKEL (reference sequence). Here the CDR3 DNA reads TGTGCCAGCAGCCAATTTTCAGCTCTCGAGACCCAGTACTTC. It translates to CASSQFSALETQYF.